The present T cell receptor beta chain was sequenced within a study of graft-versus-host responses after intestinal transplantation. This clone was recorded once. Its target is not known. The CDR3 is made up of 13 amino acids. Deletions cut 2 bases from V and 6 bases from J, with 12 bases between. Germline CDR1 reads SGHRS; CDR2 reads YFSETQ. The assay was immunoSEQ multiplex PCR, and TCRdb's table has in-frame clones only and misses some. Of nearly 100,000 clones listed, over 75% are singletons. Study-wide findings and caveats: Some patients had graft-donor T cell macrochimerism, and their allografts showed high graft-versus-host to host-versus-graft clonal ratios. Maximum circulating GvH clone levels tracked with early post-transplant HvG decreases.

Sequenced here: PBMCs, sampled about 450 days after intestinal transplant. The chain carries TRBV5-1 and TRBJ2-7; D call uncertain. This TCR was recovered from a human patient who received an intestinal transplant, so some T cells may come from the graft donor. CDR3 region: CASSLTPKGEQYF. Here the CDR3 DNA reads TGCGCCAGCAGCTTAACACCGAAGGGCGAGCAGTACTTC.